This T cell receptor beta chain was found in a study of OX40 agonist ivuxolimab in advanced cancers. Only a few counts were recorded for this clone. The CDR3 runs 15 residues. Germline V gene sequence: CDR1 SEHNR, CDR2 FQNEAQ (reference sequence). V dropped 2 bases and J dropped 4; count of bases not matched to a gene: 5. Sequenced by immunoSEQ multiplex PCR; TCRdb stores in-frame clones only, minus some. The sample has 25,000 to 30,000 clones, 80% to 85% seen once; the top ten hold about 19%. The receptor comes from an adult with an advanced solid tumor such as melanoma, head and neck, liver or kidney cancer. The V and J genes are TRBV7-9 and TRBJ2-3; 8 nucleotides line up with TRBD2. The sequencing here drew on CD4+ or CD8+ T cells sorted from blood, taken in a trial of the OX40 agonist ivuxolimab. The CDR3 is CASSLPGGLPDTQYF. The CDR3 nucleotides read TGTGCCAGCAGCTTACCGGGGGGGCTCCCAGATACGCAGTATTTT.